This T cell receptor beta chain was obtained from a study of T-cell reconstitution after alpha-beta-depleted transplantation in children. Construction of the TCRbeta library involved unique molecular identifiers. TCRdb reprocessed the PCR reads with MiXCR, giving one entry per CDR3 protein. This sample has about 340,000 distinct CDR3 sequences, with 10% found just once. The CDR3 contains 23 residues. Losses at the gene ends were 5 bases for V and 0 bases for J; bases not matched to a gene: 20. Germline CDR1 and CDR2: SGHTA and FQGNSA. This clonotype has a handful of counts. Sequenced here: PBMCs from the stem cell graft donor, sampled from the stem cell graft. The receptor was derived from a human donor who donated a stem cell graft to a child with acute lymphoblastic leukemia. The V call is TRBV7-2, the J call TRBJ2-4, with 15 nucleotides matching TRBD2. In DNA, the CDR3 is TGTGCCAGCAGCGACCGGGGACTAGCGGGAGGAATCTTAAGCCTGCTAGCCAAAAACATTCAGTACTTC. Translated: CASSDRGLAGGILSLLAKNIQYF.